Here is one T cell receptor beta chain with its context. The CDR3 sequence is 14 residues long. With V trimmed by 2 bases and J by 4 bases, 2 bases remained unmatched. The germline CDR1 and CDR2 sequences are MNHEY and SVGAGI. TCRdb called the 5' RACE reads again in MiXCR, with one record for every CDR3 protein. Among about 260,000 distinct CDR3 sequences listed, roughly 20% were seen once. This specimen belongs to a study of CD8 T cells in ankylosing spondylitis. The chain couples TRBV6-5 to TRBJ1-1; 9 bases agree with TRBD1. What was sequenced was blood, either unsorted or a sorted T cell fraction (not recorded which). The clonotype was recovered from a male donor with ankylosing spondylitis or in good health (not recorded which). The CDR3 DNA is TGTGCCAGCAGTTACCCGACAGGGGGCACTGAAGCTTTCTTT. Translated, it gives CASSYPTGGTEAFF.